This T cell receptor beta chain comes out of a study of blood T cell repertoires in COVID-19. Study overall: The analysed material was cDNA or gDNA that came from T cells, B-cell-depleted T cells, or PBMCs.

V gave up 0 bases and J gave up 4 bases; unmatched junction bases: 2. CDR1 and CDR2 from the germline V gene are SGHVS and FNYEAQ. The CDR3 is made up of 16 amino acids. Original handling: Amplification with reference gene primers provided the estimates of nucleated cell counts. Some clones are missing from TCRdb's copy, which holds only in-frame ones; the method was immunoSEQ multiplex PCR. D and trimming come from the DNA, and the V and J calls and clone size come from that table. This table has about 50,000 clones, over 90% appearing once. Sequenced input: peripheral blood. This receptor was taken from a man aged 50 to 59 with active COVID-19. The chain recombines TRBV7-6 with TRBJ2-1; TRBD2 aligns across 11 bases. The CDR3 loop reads CASSLASGGAYNEQFF. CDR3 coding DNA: TGTGCCAGCAGCTTAGCTAGCGGGGGGGCGTACAATGAGCAGTTCTTC.